The text below deals with one T cell receptor beta chain. Germline CDR1 is MDHEN and CDR2 is SYDVKM. The CDR3 is made up of 12 amino acids. V was shortened by 8 bases and J by 5 bases, with 12 bases between the two germline ends. Under the authors' procedure: Amplification with reference gene primers provided the estimates of nucleated cell counts. Assay used: immunoSEQ multiplex PCR; TCRdb lists only in-frame clones, some missing. That table supplies the V and J calls and clone size; D and trimming were determined from the DNA. The sample includes some 250,000 clones, roughly four fifths seen only once; the top ten take 15%. Two negative PCRs, clearance, or symptom resolution had been documented for recovered Cohort 3 donors. The data were obtained in a study of blood T cell repertoires in COVID-19. Overall study context: Donors in the United States, Italy and Spain gave samples during acute or convalescent COVID-19.

This receptor was obtained from a man in his forties who had recovered from COVID-19. The V and J genes are TRBV28 and TRBJ1-2; no firm D call. The sample taken for sequencing was PBMCs or T cells enriched from blood (not recorded which). The CDR3 loop is CASRPGVYGYTF. The DNA for the CDR3 is TGTGCCAGCCGACCCGGGGTTTATGGCTACACCTTC.